One and the same sample provided the 6 T cell receptor beta chains below, sequenced in a study of shared clonotypes between healthy human individuals. TCRdb keeps only in-frame clones here, not all; method: immunoSEQ multiplex PCR. The repertoire holds some 800,000 clones, with around 92% as singletons. Naive CD8 cells, CD45RO-negative and positively selected for CCR7, excluded terminally differentiated effector memory CD45RA+ cells. Sequencing was carried out using naive CD8+ T cells sorted from blood. These receptor sequences come from a man aged 25 to 40 in good health.

This chain uses TRBV27 with TRBJ2-7, with D perhaps TRBD1 (6 bases). The CDR3 length is 12 residues. V was cut by 6 bases and J by 4 bases, with 10 bases left in between. Per germline, CDR1 MNHEY and CDR2 SMNVEV (reference sequence). The chain's CDR3 is CASSGDRYEQYF. CDR3 bases: TGTGCCAGCAGCGGAGACAGGTACGAGCAGTACTTC.

The chain links TRBV4-3 to TRBJ2-1; the D gene is possibly TRBD2 (5 bases). CDR1 and CDR2 from the germline V gene are LGHNA and YSLEER. The V end was cut by 0 bases, the J end by 4 bases, with 16 bases between. This CDR3 contains 17 residues. CDR3 coding DNA: TGCGCCAGCAGCCAAGATGCGAGCGGTGGGGTTTACAATGAGCAGTTCTTC. Its translation is CASSQDASGGVYNEQFF.

This rearrangement joins TRBV4-1 to TRBJ2-1, with D maybe TRBD2 (5 bases). The ends were cut back, 5 bases at V and 7 bases at J, with 15 bases in the middle. Germline CDR1 reads MGHRA; CDR2 reads YSYEKL. The CDR3 is 14 amino acids. The CDR3 coding sequence is TGCGCCAGCAGCGCTTACCCCGGGGAAAATGAGCAGTTCTTC. Translating gives CASSAYPGENEQFF.

The CDR3 spells CASSSGTGVSEQYF. The CDR3 region has the DNA TGCGCCAGCAGTTCCGGGACAGGGGTTTCCGAGCAGTACTTC. This chain uses TRBV10-1 with TRBJ2-7; 10 positions agree with TRBD1. Losses at the gene ends were 5 bases for V and 6 bases for J; bases not matched to a gene: 7. The CDR3 is made up of 14 amino acids. Germline V gene sequence: CDR1 WNHNN, CDR2 SYGVQD (reference sequence).

V and J are TRBV30 and TRBJ2-3; 11 bases match TRBD2. Germline lookup yields CDR1 GTSNPN and CDR2 SVGIG (reference sequence). Trimming cost V 1 base and J 6 bases; bases outside gene matches: 9. CDR3 length: 16 amino acids. CDR3 region: CAWSELTSGSVDTQYF. DNA of the CDR3: TGTGCCTGGAGTGAGCTAACTAGCGGGAGTGTTGATACGCAGTATTTT.

In DNA form, the CDR3 reads TGTGCCAGCAGTGAATTAGAGTTTTCTAGCACAGATACGCAGTATTTT. Its translation: CASSELEFSSTDTQYF. The chain links TRBV2 to TRBJ2-3; D remains ambiguous. Germline CDR1 SNHLY, CDR2 FYNNEI. CDR3 length equals 16 residues. V lost 2 bases to trimming and J lost 0 bases, with 12 bases between them. Filled out from reference TRBV2 and TRBJ2-3, the complete variable domain reads EPEVTQTPSHQVTQMGQEVILRCVPISNHLYFYWYRQILGQKVEFLVSFYNNEISEKSEIFDDQFSVERPDGSNFTLKIRSTKLEDSAMYFCASSELEFSSTDTQYFGPGTRLTVL.